This T cell receptor beta chain was documented in a study of shared clonotypes between healthy human individuals. Evenly divided among several immunoSEQ plates was the genomic DNA of each subset. The protocol was immunoSEQ multiplex PCR, while the TCRdb copy is restricted to in-frame clones and leaves out a portion. The sample includes roughly 1,500,000 clones, 95% to 99% of them seen just once. General study findings and limits: Some naive CD4 clonotypes, around 4.7%, turned up in common across several donors.

With regard to this clone: The antigen is not known.

A CD45RA+ naive subset and a CD45RA-negative memory subset were split from CD4+ cells. This clonotype was sampled from a man aged 30 to 45 in good health. The sample was naive CD4+ T cells sorted from blood. Sample subset: CD45RA+ positively selected.

The CDR3 coding sequence is TGTGCCAGCAGCAACGGACGCGGCGAGCAGTACTTC. It yields the protein CASSNGRGEQYF. V and J are TRBV9 and TRBJ2-7; D gene uncertain. V was clipped by 4 bases and J by 6 bases, with 11 bases between them. The germline V gene has CDR1 SGDLS and CDR2 YYNGEE. CDR3 length: 12 residues.